The source of this T cell receptor (beta chain) is a study of regulatory T cells in long-lasting Graves disease. Study-level findings and limits: Persistent disease was associated with favored TRBV28 usage and with favored use of TRBJ1-2 and TRBJ2-5. Persistent patients shared more public clonotypes (about 2,800) than newly diagnosed patients (over 900). TCR diversity in persistent Graves' patients was below that of newly diagnosed ones.

This clonotype was counted many times. What it binds is not known. Libraries of TCR beta came from iRepertoire HTBI primers plus Arm-PCR of CDR3 regions. In TCRdb, the multiplex PCR reads were re-called with MiXCR into one record per CDR3 protein. The data contain some 250,000 distinct CDR3 sequences, about 18% of them singletons. Noted time point: newly diagnosed GD, antithyroid drugs for less than 3 months. After RNA was extracted from PBMCs, the TCR library was made from it. EDTA tubes received about 8.2 milliliters of drawn peripheral blood. The CDR3 contains 15 residues. Germline trimming cut 1 base from V and 7 bases from J; bases unmatched to any gene: 7. CDR1 and CDR2 from the germline V gene are SGHTA and FQGNSA.

The V and J genes are TRBV7-2 and TRBJ2-1, with 7 bases identical to TRBD1. This specimen was peripheral blood mononuclear cells (PBMCs), taken at new diagnosis, from a patient treated with antithyroid drugs. The TCR was taken from a female donor with Graves disease. The CDR3 nucleotides read TGTGCCAGCAGCTTAGGGTTACAGGGGACGAATGAGCAGTTCTTC. Protein sequence: CASSLGLQGTNEQFF. Combining the CDR3 with reference TRBV7-2 and TRBJ2-1 gives the whole variable domain GAGVSQSPSNKVTEKGKDVELRCDPISGHTALYWYRQSLGQGLEFLIYFQGNSAPDKSGLPSDRFSAERTGGSVSTLTIQRTQQEDSAVYLCASSLGLQGTNEQFFGPGTRLTVL.